What follows are 8 T cell receptor beta chains derived from one specimen sequenced in a study of blood T cell repertoires in COVID-19. Sequencing was performed with immunoSEQ multiplex PCR; in TCRdb, only in-frame clones are kept and a portion is missing. The sample includes some 300,000 clones, 70% to 90% of them seen just once. Sequencing was done on a sample of peripheral blood. These TCRs come from a woman aged 50 to 65 with COVID-19, enrolled during active disease.

The chain couples TRBV3-1 (or the pseudogene TRBV3-2) to TRBJ2-7, with D hard to call. The CDR3 runs to 15 residues. Trimming pared 1 base from V and 0 bases from J, leaving 10 bases between. Looked up from germline, CDR1 is LGHDT and CDR2 is YNNKEL (reference sequence). CDR3 protein: CASSQVVDNSYEQYF. The CDR3 DNA sequence: TGTGCCAGCAGCCAAGTTGTCGACAACTCCTACGAGCAGTACTTC.

The chain joins TRBV30 to TRBJ1-1, with D tentatively TRBD1 (5 bases). Germline CDR1 is GTSNPN and CDR2 is SVGIG (reference sequence). Trimming pared 1 base from V and 6 bases from J, leaving 12 bases between. This CDR3 comprises 13 residues. The CDR3 loop reads CAWSGSGAAEAFF. In DNA, the CDR3 is TGTGCCTGGAGTGGAAGTGGGGCCGCTGAAGCTTTCTTT. The variable domain in full, with the rest retrieved from reference TRBV30 and TRBJ1-1, is SQTIHQWPATLVQPVGSPLSLECTVEGTSNPNLYWYRQAAGRGLQLLFYSVGIGQISSEVPQNLSASRPQDRQFILSSKKLLLSDSGFYLCAWSGSGAAEAFFGQGTRLTVV.

The rearrangement joins TRBV6-2 or TRBV6-3 to TRBJ2-1; possibly TRBD2 for D (6 bases). V lost 2 bases to trimming and J lost 9 bases, with 14 bases between them. CDR1 is MNHEY, CDR2 SVGEGT, per germline. The CDR3 has 14 residues. The CDR3 nucleotides are TGTGCCAGCAGTTACGGCTCGGGAGCCATTGAGCAGTTCTTC. Encoded protein: CASSYGSGAIEQFF.

V usage is TRBV18 and J usage is TRBJ2-3, with a possible D match to TRBD1 (5 bases). The CDR3 is made up of 16 amino acids. V was cut by 1 base and J by 2 bases, with 13 bases left in between. The germline CDR1 and CDR2 sequences are KGHSH and LQKENI. CDR3 amino acids: CASSPRLGQLTDTQYF. In DNA form, the CDR3 reads TGTGCCAGCTCACCACGTCTGGGGCAGCTCACAGATACGCAGTATTTT.

This chain uses TRBV7-9 with TRBJ1-3; 10 bases map to TRBD1. CDR1 SEHNR and CDR2 FQNEAQ come from the germline V gene (reference sequence). This CDR3 comprises 18 residues. Germline trimming cut 0 bases from V and 0 bases from J; bases unmatched to any gene: 5. DNA of the CDR3: TGTGCCAGCAGCTTAGCCGGGACAGGGGTTCGCTCTGGAAACACCATATATTTT. Its protein product is CASSLAGTGVRSGNTIYF.

The genes are TRBV7-9 and TRBJ1-6, with D possibly being TRBD1 (5 bases). This CDR3 region has 15 residues. V was shortened by 5 bases and J by 10 bases, with 18 bases between the two germline ends. CDR1 and CDR2 (germline): SEHNR, FQNEAQ (reference sequence). The CDR3: CASSHNQGRGSPLHF. CDR3 nucleotide sequence: TGTGCCAGCAGCCATAACCAGGGAAGAGGATCACCCCTCCACTTT.

This CDR3 is CATFGGWNTEAFF. Here the CDR3 DNA reads TGTGCCACCTTCGGGGGGTGGAACACTGAAGCTTTCTTT. The rearrangement links TRBV19 to TRBJ1-1; maybe TRBD1 (5 bases). Per the germline V gene, CDR1 is LNHDA and CDR2 is SQIVND (reference sequence). The CDR3 runs 13 residues. The V end lost 10 bases, the J end lost 1 base, and 13 bases lay between the germline ends.

Concerning this clone itself: A junction boundary mismatches the germline segment, possibly from a read error. The V call is TRBV20-1, the J call TRBJ1-2, with 8 positions matching TRBD1. There are 14 residues in the CDR3. In germline, CDR1 is DFQATT, CDR2 SNEGSKA (reference sequence). CDR3 region: CSASGTGVVYGYIF. CDR3 nucleotides: TGCAGTGCTAGTGGGACAGGCGTAGTCTATGGCTACATCTTC.